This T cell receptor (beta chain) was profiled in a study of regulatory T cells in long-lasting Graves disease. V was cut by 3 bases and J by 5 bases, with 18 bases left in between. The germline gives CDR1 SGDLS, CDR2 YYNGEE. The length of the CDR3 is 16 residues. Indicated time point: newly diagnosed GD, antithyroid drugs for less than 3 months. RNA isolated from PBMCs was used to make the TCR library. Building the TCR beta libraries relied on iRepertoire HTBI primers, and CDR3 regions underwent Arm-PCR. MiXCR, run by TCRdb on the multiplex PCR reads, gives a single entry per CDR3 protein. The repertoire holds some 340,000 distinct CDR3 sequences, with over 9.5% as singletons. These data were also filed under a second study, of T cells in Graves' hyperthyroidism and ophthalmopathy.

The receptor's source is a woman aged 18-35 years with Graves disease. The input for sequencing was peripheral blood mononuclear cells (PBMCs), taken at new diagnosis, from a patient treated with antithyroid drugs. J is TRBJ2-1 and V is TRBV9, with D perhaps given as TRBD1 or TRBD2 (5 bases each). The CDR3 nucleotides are TGTGCCAGCAGCGCCCCCGGACTGACAGTACACAATGAGCAGTTCTTC. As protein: CASSAPGLTVHNEQFF.